Here is one TCR beta chain with its context. CDR1 is MNHEY, CDR2 SMNVEV, per germline (reference sequence). The CDR3 spans 16 residues. V lost 2 bases and J lost 4; bases outside the gene matches: 9. These data are taken from a study of T cell responses to AZD1222 COVID-19 vaccine. Produced via immunoSEQ multiplex PCR; TCRdb's table is partial and in-frame only. The sample includes around 100,000 clones, 92% of them seen just once. The clonotype comes from an adult in good health. The material was peripheral blood, obtained on day 0 of AZD1222 vaccination. The rearrangement joins TRBV27 to TRBJ1-2, with 8 bases that match TRBD1. The DNA of the CDR3 is TGTGCCAGCAGTTTAGAGGCAGGGGGCTTAGTCTATGGCTACACCTTC. Translating it yields CASSLEAGGLVYGYTF.